Sequencing of this T cell receptor beta chain was carried out in a study of beta chain features in type 1 diabetes (dated by TCRdb to between 2018 and 2020). Concerning the study at large: Patients and healthy donors did not differ in mean age, gender distribution, total cell number or subset yield. A total of about 110 million sorted cells were examined across all samples, and the number of cells per subset was strongly correlated with RNA yield. In the study, recently diagnosed type 1 diabetes patients and matched healthy donors were compared on the TCRB repertoires of their sorted circulating CD4+ T cell subsets. Regulatory and stem cell-like memory subsets were obtained from only 8 patients and roughly 8 healthy donors, while naive and central memory subsets were obtained from all 30 or so donors.

Results the study describes overall, beyond this receptor: Fewer insertions and more nucleotide deletions at VDJ recombination sites were observed in patients with type 1 diabetes, implying thymic rearrangement abnormalities. Because cDNA rather than genomic DNA was sequenced, highly expressing activated cells could have been over-represented, although no difference in activation and CD3 levels was found between groups. Shorter templates might have been favored by PCR, but patient and control samples were amplified and corrected together, so both groups would have been affected equally by any skew. Type 1 diabetes patients showed a moderate but significant shortening of TCRB CDR3 length in all four CD4+ subsets. Because the HLA sub-analyses included only small numbers of individuals, any influence of HLA type on TCRB rearrangement was left unresolved. Naive, central memory and regulatory TCRB repertoires appeared more similar among patients than among healthy donors.

This clone has just a few counts. This receptor's antigen is unknown. No much larger clone exists at a distance of one base, and base qualities are not known. All of the isolated RNA was reverse transcribed with the High Capacity cDNA Reverse Transcription Kit, so expressed TCRB transcripts were sequenced. Naive, central memory and regulatory T cell samples underwent deep immunoSEQ sequencing, averaging around 3.9 million total reads per sample. Sorted cells were lysed in RLT buffer, and RNA was extracted using DNase-treated RNeasy Micro or Mini kits according to cell number. To prevent cross-contamination, every cell subset was processed on its own, while patient and healthy donor samples were processed together. The immunoSEQ multiplex PCR was used to amplify TCRB sequences from cDNA, generating 87-bp fragments that spanned the CDR3 region. The amplicons were sequenced using the Illumina HiSeq platform. Regarding the original processing steps: PCR bias was computationally corrected using synthetic template baselines, reads within Hamming distance 2 were collapsed, and singletons that could not be merged were discarded. Reads were aligned against IMGT so that V, D and J genes, CDR3 length and insertions or deletions at six rearrangement sites could be assigned. Within each subset, clonotype counts were normalized to the number of sorted cells before true diversity and Gini coefficients were calculated with the tcR R package. Repertoire sharing was quantified using the overlap coefficient calculated on TCRB nucleotide sequences. Out-of-frame TCRB sequences from naive cells were analyzed to stand in for the pre-selection repertoire. TCRdb mirrors the immuneACCESS table, restricted to in-frame sequences. Some clones are absent from its copies; in checked studies, under half trace to an unresolved V gene, and the reason for the others is unknown. The V and J calls and clone size come from that table; D and trimming were worked out from the DNA. Within this sample are about 230,000 clones, with more than 9% of them counted one time only. Jointly, the top ten make up under 0.035% of the sample.

Looking up the germline V gene yields CDR1 SGHTA and CDR2 FQGNSA. Including the terminal cysteine and phenylalanine, the CDR3 comprises 17 residues. The entry retains the CDR3 DNA only, 51 bases that are in frame from base 1. Compared with germline, V lacks 1 base and J lacks 6 bases; bases without a gene match: 10. From each donor, a single peripheral blood sample of approximately 110 mL on average was drawn into heparinised tubes. A BD FACSAria II and a panel including CD45RO, CCR7, CD25, CD127, CD95 and CD27 were used to sort naive, central memory, regulatory and stem cell-like memory CD4+ T cells. A purity above 98% was achieved for all sorted populations. PBMCs were isolated right away by Lymphoprep density gradient centrifugation and were stained directly, without culture. To minimize batch effects, samples were stained and sorted in pairs, one healthy donor with one patient per experiment.

This clonotype was sampled from a woman aged 18-29 years in good health. This chain joins TRBV7-2 to TRBJ2-1; the central 9 bases match TRBD2. The sample taken for sequencing was naive CD4+ T cells from blood. What the cell subset or site label conveys for this sample: true naive CD4+ T cells. The DNA sequence reads TGTGCCAGCAGCTTAGTAGTGGCTAGCGGGGCGGGCAATGAGCAGTTCTTC. The translation is CASSLVVASGAGNEQFF.